These T cell receptor beta chains were read from a single sample in a study of breast tumors, draining lymph nodes, adjacent tissues. TCRdb called the multiplex PCR reads again in MiXCR, with one record for every CDR3 protein. This sample has about 180,000 distinct CDR3 sequences; 30% to 35% occur once, and the top ten carry 4.3%. The specimen sequenced was axillary lymph node tissue. The receptor source for this set is a female donor with breast cancer. Some clones in this sample may be carry-over from other donors' samples. The CDR3 runs from the conserved cysteine through the conserved F or W. Each record gives: J gene, clone size, V gene, D gene, CDR3 DNA, CDR3 protein. The D gene is left open where the match is weak. Size is stated for part of the rows, as once, few or many counts, or as a class when the clone is expanded.

TRBJ2-6,NA,TRBV7-3,NA,TGTGCCAGCAGCCCCTATGCGGGTGGGGCCAACGTCCTGACTTTC,CASSPYAGGANVLTF
TRBJ1-5,few,TRBV28,TRBD1,TGTGCCAGCAGCCCGAACGACAGGGGACGGCAGCCCCAGCATTTT,CASSPNDRGRQPQHF
TRBJ1-1,few,TRBV15,NA,TGTGCCACCTCGCTCCAGGTTAACACTGAAGCTTTCTTT,CATSLQVNTEAFF
TRBJ1-4,NA,TRBV28,NA,TGTGCCAGCAGTTCCACGTTCGGTGCGGCTAATGAAAAACTGTTTTTT,CASSSTFGAANEKLFF
TRBJ2-4,NA,TRBV14,NA,TGTGCCAGCAGCCCCTCTGGCTGGGGTTTAGTCAAAAACATTCAGTACTTC,CASSPSGWGLVKNIQYF
TRBJ1-1,many,TRBV2,TRBD1,TGTGCCAGCAGGAGGGACAGCACTGAAGCTTTCTTT,CASRRDSTEAFF
TRBJ2-7,NA,TRBV4-2,TRBD1,TGTGCCAGCAGCCAAAGCCCAGGGGGCCTCTACGAGCAGTACTTC,CASSQSPGGLYEQYF
TRBJ1-2,many,TRBV11-3,TRBD1,TGTGCCAGCAGCGCCGCCAGACAGGGACATGGCTACACCTTC,CASSAARQGHGYTF
TRBJ1-1,NA,TRBV4-2,NA,TGTGCCAGCAGCCAAGATGGGACACACAGAGCTGAAGCTTTCTTT,CASSQDGTHRAEAFF
TRBJ2-2,once,TRBV12-3/TRBV12-4,TRBD2,TGTGCCAGCAGGTTCCGCGGGGGGGAAACCGGGGAGCTGTTTTTT,CASRFRGGETGELFF
TRBJ1-4,NA,TRBV3-1,NA,TGTGCCAGCAGCCAGGGACTAGCGGGTGATGAAAAACTGTTTTTT,CASSQGLAGDEKLFF
TRBJ2-7,NA,TRBV5-1,NA,TGCGCCAGCAGCTTGGGGGAGCCCCCCTACGAGCAGTACTTC,CASSLGEPPYEQYF
TRBJ1-2,many,TRBV14,NA,TGTGCCAGCAGCCGAAAAATCACAGATGGGACCTACTATGGCTACACCTTC,CASSRKITDGTYYGYTF